The next 5 T cell receptor beta chains were all read from a single sample in a study of technical replicates of blood from a handful of donors. Here immunoSEQ multiplex PCR was the method, and the copy in TCRdb shows in-frame clones only, minus some. This sample has roughly 60,000 clones, with around 92% found just once. The material sequenced was PBMCs. These receptors all stem from a human donor in good health. Some clones in this sample may be carry-over from other donors' samples.

The V call is TRBV4-3, the J call TRBJ1-1; TRBD1 might be the D (6 bases). Germline V gives CDR1 LGHNA, CDR2 YSLEER. Trimming removed 0 bases from V and 3 bases from J, with 20 bases in between. The CDR3 is 18 residues long. The CDR3 sequence: CASSQDRTGIGAYTEAFF. CDR3 coding DNA: TGCGCCAGCAGCCAAGACCGCACAGGGATAGGGGCTTACACTGAAGCTTTCTTT.

The chain joins TRBV2 to TRBJ2-1; the match to TRBD2 covers 13 bases. Looked up from germline, CDR1 is SNHLY and CDR2 is FYNNEI. The CDR3 covers 18 residues. V lost 6 bases to trimming and J lost 0 bases; unmatched junction nucleotides: 8. The CDR3 DNA reads as TGTGCCAGCAGGCGGACTAGCGGGGGCCTCAGCTCCTACAATGAGCAGTTCTTC. Amino acids: CASRRTSGGLSSYNEQFF.

The chain joins TRBV30 to TRBJ2-2; 10 nucleotides align to TRBD1. Losses at the gene ends were 2 bases for V and 6 bases for J; bases not matched to a gene: 9. CDR3 size: 16 residues. The germline V gene has CDR1 GTSNPN and CDR2 SVGIG (reference sequence). Here the CDR3 DNA reads TGTGCCTGGAGTCTCCCGGGACAGGGGAGTGCCGGGGAGCTGTTTTTT. Translating it yields CAWSLPGQGSAGELFF.

The rearrangement uses TRBV2 and TRBJ2-7; D is unclear. The length of the CDR3 is 12 residues. Germline V gene lookup returns CDR1 SNHLY and CDR2 FYNNEI. The germline V and J ends were trimmed by 2 bases and 4 bases, with 6 bases remaining between them. The CDR3 nucleotides are TGTGCCAGCAGTGAAACTCTATACGAGCAGTACTTC. Translation: CASSETLYEQYF.

The chain's CDR3 is CASSHYRDRVYNEQFF. The CDR3 DNA follows: TGTGCCAGCAGCCATTACCGGGACAGGGTTTACAATGAGCAGTTCTTC. This chain connects TRBV4-2 to TRBJ2-1, with 9 bases lining up with TRBD1. V was pared by 3 bases and J by 4 bases, with 7 bases of the junction left unmatched. The CDR3 spans 16 residues. CDR1 is LGHNA, CDR2 YNFKEQ, per germline.